The 32 T cell receptor beta chains in this list originate from one sample, sequenced in a study of T cell responses to AZD1222 COVID-19 vaccine. Clones were sequenced by immunoSEQ multiplex PCR, and TCRdb holds only the in-frame ones, with some missing. The sample has roughly 120,000 clones, approximately 85% seen once. The input for sequencing was peripheral blood, taken on day 0 of AZD1222 vaccination. The source of these receptors is an adult in good health.

The J gene is TRBJ2-2, the V gene TRBV29-1; D not resolved. V lost 4 bases to trimming and J lost 3 bases, with 3 bases between them. This CDR3 has 11 amino acids. In germline, CDR1 is SQVTM, CDR2 ANQGSEA. The CDR3 reads CSVGDTGELFF. For the CDR3, the DNA is TGCAGCGTTGGGGACACCGGGGAGCTGTTTTTT.

The chain uses TRBV19 and TRBJ1-4; tentatively, D is TRBD1 (5 bases). This CDR3 comprises 15 residues. Germline CDR1 and CDR2: LNHDA and SQIVND (reference sequence). Trimming stripped 2 bases from V and 2 bases from J, with 9 bases between. The CDR3 region has the DNA TGTGCCAGTAGTATACCGGGACCCACTAATGAAAAACTGTTTTTT. Translated: CASSIPGPTNEKLFF.

The chain uses TRBV12-5 and TRBJ1-3; D is undetermined. The V gene lost 4 bases and the J gene lost 1 base, with 5 bases spanning the gap. This CDR3 region has 13 residues. Germline V gene lookup returns CDR1 LGHNT and CDR2 FRNRAP. The CDR3 coding sequence is TGTGCTAGTGGTTCGGGGTCTGGAAACACCATATATTTT. As protein: CASGSGSGNTIYF.

The V and J genes are TRBV4-2 and TRBJ1-4, with D hard to call. CDR1 LGHNA and CDR2 YNFKEQ come from the germline V gene. This CDR3 region has 13 residues. Trimming left V 0 bases short and J 5 bases short, with 4 bases between. The CDR3 coding sequence is TGTGCCAGCAGCCAAGAGAGAAATGAAAAACTGTTTTTT. Its protein is CASSQERNEKLFF.

This clone occurred once. V and J are TRBV7-9 and TRBJ1-2; D is unresolved. Germline CDR1 SEHNR, CDR2 FQNEAQ (reference sequence). This CDR3 is 15 amino acids long. Trimming removed 5 bases at V and 0 bases at J, with 13 bases between. The CDR3 DNA reads as TGTGCCAGCAGCCCGACCCCCTTGCCTAACTATGGCTACACCTTC. It codes for CASSPTPLPNYGYTF.

The genes are TRBV14 and TRBJ2-1, with a possible D match to TRBD2 (6 bases). This CDR3 has 17 amino acids. The ends were cut back, 0 bases at V and 6 bases at J, with 18 bases in the middle. Germline CDR1 is SGHDN and CDR2 is FVKESK. The CDR3 spells CASSQDWWDPEGNEQFF. The DNA of the CDR3 is TGTGCCAGCAGCCAAGATTGGTGGGACCCGGAGGGCAATGAGCAGTTCTTC.

This clone was observed a single time. The chain uses TRBV5-1 and TRBJ2-1; 7 bases map to TRBD1. With V trimmed by 2 bases and J by 8 bases, 10 bases remained unmatched. Germline CDR1 reads SGHRS; CDR2 reads YFSETQ. The CDR3 totals 15 residues. The CDR3 sequence is CASSFTGTEGDEQFF. In nucleotides, the CDR3 is TGCGCCAGCAGCTTTACCGGGACAGAAGGCGATGAGCAGTTCTTC.

The J gene is TRBJ1-2, the V gene TRBV5-8; perhaps TRBD1 as D (6 bases). The CDR3 totals 14 residues. Trimming removed 4 bases at V and 4 bases at J, with 14 bases between. Germline loops: CDR1 SGHTS, CDR2 YDEGEE. CDR3 sequence: CASSQAGAAYGYTF. Written as DNA, the CDR3 is TGTGCCAGCAGCCAGGCGGGGGCTGCCTATGGCTACACCTTC.

The chain uses TRBV12-3 or TRBV12-4 and TRBJ2-7; 8 bases fit TRBD1. The J segment lost 2 bases and the V segment lost 6 bases, leaving 3 bases of the junction unmatched. CDR3 size: 13 residues. CDR3 loop: CASRTGAAYEQYF. CDR3 bases: TGTGCCAGCAGGACAGGGGCTGCCTACGAGCAGTACTTC.

The CDR3 protein is CASGTSGANVLTF. The DNA for the CDR3 is TGTGCCAGCGGCACTTCCGGGGCCAACGTCCTGACTTTC. The V and J genes are TRBV6-5 and TRBJ2-6; D is unresolved. Trimming left V 8 bases short and J 4 bases short, with 9 bases between. Germline CDR1 and CDR2: MNHEY and SVGAGI. The CDR3 is made up of 13 amino acids.

The rearrangement uses TRBV3-1 (or the pseudogene TRBV3-2) and TRBJ1-2; D might be TRBD1 (5 bases). V lost 4 bases, J lost 0 bases, and 12 bases lay in between. There are 15 residues in the CDR3. Germline V gene lookup returns CDR1 LGHDT and CDR2 YNNKEL (reference sequence). Written as DNA, the CDR3 is TGTGCCAGCAGCCGACGCGGGGGGACTAACTATGGCTACACCTTC. Encoded protein: CASSRRGGTNYGYTF.

V is TRBV9 and J is TRBJ2-7; D unresolved. The V end lost 0 bases, the J end lost 3 bases, and 10 bases lay between the germline ends. This CDR3 is 14 amino acids long. From germline, CDR1 is SGDLS and CDR2 YYNGEE. CDR3 sequence: CASSVGYGHYEQYF. The CDR3 DNA reads as TGTGCCAGCAGCGTAGGGTACGGCCACTACGAGCAGTACTTC.

J is TRBJ2-3 and V is TRBV9, with 10 bases lining up with TRBD2. CDR1 SGDLS and CDR2 YYNGEE come from the germline V gene. This CDR3 is built from 15 residues. The trim removed 3 bases at V and 2 bases at J, leaving 3 bases unmatched. The DNA of the CDR3 is TGTGCCAGCAGCGGGACTAGCGGTTTCACAGATACGCAGTATTTT. Translated, it gives CASSGTSGFTDTQYF.

The rearrangement uses TRBV14 and TRBJ1-1; 7 bases are shared with TRBD1. CDR1 and CDR2 from the germline V gene are SGHDN and FVKESK. V gave up 0 bases and J gave up 5 bases; unmatched junction bases: 6. The CDR3 is 15 residues long. CDR3 amino acids: CASSQDLGGTTEAFF. The CDR3 nucleotides are TGTGCCAGCAGCCAAGACTTAGGGGGCACGACTGAAGCTTTCTTT.

The chain employs TRBV15 and TRBJ2-1; 14 positions match TRBD2. Germline trimming cut 0 bases from V and 0 bases from J; bases unmatched to any gene: 4. Germline V CDR1 and CDR2: LNHNV, YYDKDF (reference sequence). The CDR3 covers 19 residues. The CDR3 here is CATSRDKGTSGSSYNEQFF. DNA of the CDR3: TGTGCCACCAGCAGAGATAAGGGGACTAGCGGGAGCTCCTACAATGAGCAGTTCTTC. The full variable domain, completed using reference TRBV15 and TRBJ2-1, is DAMVIQNPRYQVTQFGKPVTLSCSQTLNHNVMYWYQQKSSQAPKLLFHYYDKDFNNEADTPDNFQSRRPNTSFCFLDIRSPGLGDTAMYLCATSRDKGTSGSSYNEQFFGPGTRLTVL.

The chain joins TRBV15 to TRBJ2-1, with 11 bases identical to TRBD2. The germline gives CDR1 LNHNV, CDR2 YYDKDF (reference sequence). V trimming: 6 bases; J trimming: 6 bases; junction bases outside the gene matches: 1. The CDR3 consists of 13 residues. CDR3: CATRTSGSNEQFF. CDR3 nucleotides: TGTGCCACCAGAACTAGCGGGAGCAATGAGCAGTTCTTC.

This clone was recorded a few times. The V and J genes are TRBV5-5 and TRBJ1-1; D call uncertain. The CDR3 covers 13 residues. Germline V lookup: CDR1 SGHKS, CDR2 YYEKEE (reference sequence). Trimming removed 5 bases from V and 3 bases from J, with 11 bases in between. In nucleotides, the CDR3 is TGTGCCAGCAGGGTCTATCAGGACACTGAAGCTTTCTTT. The encoded protein is CASRVYQDTEAFF.

The V call is TRBV7-2, the J call TRBJ1-3; D is unclear. CDR3 length: 15 amino acids. CDR1 is SGHTA, CDR2 FQGNSA, per germline. V was shortened by 1 base and J by 4 bases, with 11 bases between the two germline ends. The CDR3 DNA sequence: TGTGCCAGCAGCTTAGTCCAGCCGCGAGGAAACACCATATATTTT. Protein sequence: CASSLVQPRGNTIYF.

The table lists this clone with a few counts. The chain recombines TRBV7-3 with TRBJ2-5; maybe TRBD1 (5 bases). Trimming cost V 3 bases and J 5 bases, with 10 bases left between them. Germline CDR1 reads SGHTA; CDR2 reads FQGTGA. The CDR3 loop spans 13 amino acids. Here the CDR3 DNA reads TGTGCCAGCAGCTTTCAGGGTGGGGAGACCCAGTACTTC. Translating gives CASSFQGGETQYF.

This sequence joins TRBV11-3 and TRBJ2-7; a weak D match, TRBD1 (5 bases). Deletions cut 2 bases from V and 6 bases from J, with 11 bases between. CDR1 and CDR2 (germline): SGHNT, YENEEA. This CDR3 has 13 amino acids. The CDR3 loop is CASSLTGEFEQYF. Here the CDR3 DNA reads TGTGCCAGCAGCTTAACAGGAGAGTTCGAGCAGTACTTC.

The chain carries TRBV19 and TRBJ2-6; 7 nucleotides agree with TRBD1. Germline V gives CDR1 LNHDA, CDR2 SQIVND (reference sequence). This CDR3 region has 18 residues. V gave up 6 bases and J gave up 0 bases; unmatched junction bases: 11. The CDR3 bases are TGTGCCAGTAGGGGGACAGTTCGAACCCTCTCTGGGGCCAACGTCCTGACTTTC. This encodes CASRGTVRTLSGANVLTF. Supplemented by reference TRBV19 and TRBJ2-6, the full variable domain reads DGGITQSPKYLFRKEGQNVTLSCEQNLNHDAMYWYRQDPGQGLRLIYYSQIVNDFQKGDIAEGYSVSREKKESFPLTVTSAQKNPTAFYLCASRGTVRTLSGANVLTFGAGSRLTVL.

This clone was counted a single time. The CDR3 loop reads CASSHLGLGLAPTTGFQETQYF. CDR3 coding DNA: TGTGCCAGCAGCCACTTAGGATTGGGACTAGCGCCGACGACAGGCTTCCAAGAGACCCAGTACTTC. This chain connects TRBV3-1 (or the pseudogene TRBV3-2) to TRBJ2-5; 10 positions agree with TRBD2. J gave up 1 base and V 3 bases, and 23 bases lay outside the gene matches. Germline loops: CDR1 LGHDT, CDR2 YNNKEL (reference sequence). This CDR3 spans 22 amino acids.

This clone was seen more than once but under ten times. This chain uses TRBV11-2 with TRBJ1-5; the D is unclear. The CDR3 has 15 residues. Germline V gene data show CDR1 as SGHAT and CDR2 as FQNNGV. The ends were cut back, 5 bases at V and 5 bases at J, with 16 bases in the middle. CDR3 DNA sequence: TGTGCCAGCAGCCCGGGCCCCTACAGCTATCAGCCCCAGCATTTT. This gives the protein CASSPGPYSYQPQHF.

The chain combines TRBV19 with TRBJ1-4; tentative D call: TRBD1 (5 bases). CDR1 is LNHDA, CDR2 SQIVND, per germline (reference sequence). The CDR3 is made up of 16 amino acids. V was shortened by 3 bases and J by 0 bases, with 11 bases between the two germline ends. CDR3: CASSISQDATNEKLFF. The CDR3 DNA reads as TGTGCCAGTAGTATTTCACAGGACGCAACTAATGAAAAACTGTTTTTT.

The table lists this clone with a few counts. The genes are TRBV7-2 and TRBJ1-4; the D gene is possibly TRBD1 (5 bases). V lost 5 bases to trimming and J lost 5 bases, with 12 bases between them. Germline V CDR1 and CDR2: SGHTA, FQGNSA. The length of the CDR3 is 14 residues. In DNA form, the CDR3 reads TGTGCCAGCAGCCGGGGCGCTTTGAATGAAAAACTGTTTTTT. Protein sequence: CASSRGALNEKLFF.

The DNA of the CDR3 is TGCGCCAGCAGCCTCGGACCTGGGAGCTACGAGCAGTACTTC. Its translation: CASSLGPGSYEQYF. V and J are TRBV5-1 and TRBJ2-7, with D perhaps TRBD2 (5 bases). CDR3 size: 14 residues. The germline V gene encodes CDR1 SGHRS and CDR2 YFSETQ. Trimming stripped 4 bases from V and 3 bases from J, with 14 bases between. Complete variable domain (other parts from reference TRBV5-1 and TRBJ2-7): KAGVTQTPRYLIKTRGQQVTLSCSPISGHRSVSWYQQTPGQGLQFLFEYFSETQRNKGNFPGRFSGRQFSNSRSEMNVSTLELGDSALYLCASSLGPGSYEQYFGPGTRLTVT.

The chain couples TRBV19 to TRBJ2-3; 8 bases line up with TRBD2. J was trimmed by 1 base and V by 6 bases; bases with no gene match: 3. The CDR3 length is 14 residues. The germline V gene has CDR1 LNHDA and CDR2 SQIVND (reference sequence). CDR3 in DNA: TGTGCCAGTAGCGGGGGGGGTCGCACAGATACGCAGTATTTT. Amino acids: CASSGGGRTDTQYF.

The rearrangement joins TRBV7-2 to TRBJ2-2; either TRBD1 or TRBD2 may supply D (5 bases each). V was shortened by 5 bases and J by 5 bases, with 12 bases between the two germline ends. The CDR3 spans 14 residues. Germline values: CDR1 SGHTA, CDR2 FQGNSA. CDR3 loop: CASSNPWGTGELFF. CDR3 nucleotides: TGTGCCAGCAGCAACCCTTGGGGGACCGGGGAGCTGTTTTTT. Combining the CDR3 with reference TRBV7-2 and TRBJ2-2 gives the whole variable domain GAGVSQSPSNKVTEKGKDVELRCDPISGHTALYWYRQSLGQGLEFLIYFQGNSAPDKSGLPSDRFSAERTGGSVSTLTIQRTQQEDSAVYLCASSNPWGTGELFFGEGSRLTVL.

This sequence joins TRBV27 and TRBJ1-2, with D tentatively TRBD1 (6 bases). The germline V and J ends were trimmed by 6 bases and 8 bases, with 19 bases remaining between them. The CDR3 has 14 amino acids. Per germline, CDR1 MNHEY and CDR2 SMNVEV (reference sequence). CDR3 nucleotides: TGTGCCAGCAGCCCCCTTCAACAGGGAGACGGCTACACCTTC. Translation: CASSPLQQGDGYTF.

The V call is TRBV14, the J call TRBJ2-1, with D possibly being TRBD1 or TRBD2 (5 bases each). CDR3 size: 14 residues. Trimming stripped 4 bases from V and 4 bases from J, with 11 bases between. Germline V lookup: CDR1 SGHDN, CDR2 FVKESK. The CDR3 nucleotides read TGTGCCAGCAGCCCTCGACAGCGGTACAATGAGCAGTTCTTC. This sequence encodes CASSPRQRYNEQFF.

The V gene is TRBV10-3, the J gene TRBJ1-3; D is ambiguous. The germline V gene has CDR1 ENHRY and CDR2 SYGVKD. The V end was cut by 7 bases, the J end by 0 bases, with 10 bases between. This CDR3 spans 14 amino acids. The DNA for the CDR3 is TGTGCCATCAAAATAATGGGCTCTGGAAACACCATATATTTT. Its protein is CAIKIMGSGNTIYF.

The rearrangement joins TRBV20-1 to TRBJ1-4; TRBD1 agrees at 9 bases. J was trimmed by 0 bases and V by 3 bases; bases with no gene match: 5. This CDR3 has 16 residues. The germline gives CDR1 DFQATT, CDR2 SNEGSKA (reference sequence). The CDR3 DNA sequence: TGCAGTGCTAGTACCCGGGACAGGGCAACTAATGAAAAACTGTTTTTT. It translates to CSASTRDRATNEKLFF.